This TCR beta chain comes out of a study of identical twins. Study-wide points: Monozygotic twin pairs showed more out-of-frame TCR alpha sharing than models estimated. A cross-sectional statistical analysis, not follow-up of the same donors, supported the conclusions. Compared with unrelated sharing, twin-shared out-of-frame alpha sequences had more low-probability sequences.

This CDR3 contains 14 residues. The V gene's germline CDR1 is SGHTA and CDR2 FQGNSA. Trimming pared 6 bases from V and 8 bases from J, leaving 19 bases between. TCRdb analysed the 5' RACE reads with MiXCR anew, one entry per CDR3 protein. The repertoire holds roughly 150,000 distinct CDR3 sequences, with 3% to 4.5% as singletons. This clonotype has at least ten counts. Its cognate antigen is unknown. The chain has TRBV7-2 and TRBJ1-1; a possible D gene is TRBD1 (6 bases). The source is a young man in good health. Sample: memory T cells sorted from blood. The CDR3 region has the DNA TGTGCCAGCAGTTCGGACACAGGGTTTGGGGAAGCTTTCTTT. This gives the protein CASSSDTGFGEAFF.